This is a list of T cell receptor beta chains from one sample in a study of blood T cell repertoires in COVID-19. Assay: immunoSEQ multiplex PCR; the TCRdb copy retains only in-frame clones and omits some. The sample contains about 420,000 clones, 70% to 90% of which appear only once. Sequencing used peripheral blood. The source is a man aged 18-30 years with COVID-19, enrolled during active disease. The CDR3 runs from the conserved cysteine through the conserved F or W. The D gene is left open where the match is weak. Expanded clones are given a class, and other clones once, few, many or no size at all.

V,J,D,size,length,DNA,CDR3
TRBV7-8,TRBJ1-1,NA,NA,14,TGTGCCAGCAGCTTGGTGGCAAGGAACACTGAAGCTTTCTTT,CASSLVARNTEAFF
TRBV11-3,TRBJ2-7,TRBD1,NA,13,TGTGCCAGCGGATCAGGGGGCTCCTACGAGCAGTACTTC,CASGSGGSYEQYF
TRBV6-5,TRBJ2-2,TRBD2,once,11,TGTGCCAGCAGGCGGGGGGGGGAGCTGTTTTTT,CASRRGGELFF
TRBV6-1,TRBJ1-1,NA,NA,13,TGTGCCAGCAGTGAAGTTATGAACACTGAAGCTTTCTTT,CASSEVMNTEAFF
TRBV7-8,TRBJ2-7,TRBD2,NA,16,TGTGCCAGCAGCTCGGGACTAGCGGGAGGAGTGGGCGAGCAGTACTTC,CASSSGLAGGVGEQYF
TRBV7-6,TRBJ1-3,TRBD1,NA,15,TGTGCCAGCAGCCGGACAGGGGGAAGTCGAAACACCATATATTTT,CASSRTGGSRNTIYF
TRBV4-1,TRBJ1-1,NA,NA,13,TGCGCCAGCAGCAAGGGACAGAACACTGAAGCTTTCTTT,CASSKGQNTEAFF
TRBV5-4,TRBJ2-7,NA,few,15,TGTGCCAGCAGCCTTGCGGCGCCCGGCACCTACGAGCAGTACTTC,CASSLAAPGTYEQYF
TRBV12-5,TRBJ2-7,TRBD2,NA,16,TGTGCTAGTGGTGTCTTACTAGCGGAGGTTATCGGCGAGCAGTACTTC,CASGVLLAEVIGEQYF
TRBV2,TRBJ1-5,NA,NA,12,TGTGCCAGCATGAGTTTCAATCAGCCCCAGCATTTT,CASMSFNQPQHF
TRBV11-1,TRBJ2-2,TRBD1,NA,14,TGTGCCAGCAGCTGGGACAGGGGGGCCGGGGAGCTGTTTTTT,CASSWDRGAGELFF
TRBV3-1/TRBV3-2,TRBJ2-7,NA,NA,12,TGTGCCAGCAGCCCCGGAGCCTACGAGCAGTACTTC,CASSPGAYEQYF
TRBV2,TRBJ2-1,TRBD2,NA,15,TGTGCCAGCAGTGAAGCGCTTCGGGGGGGGCTTGAGCAGTTCTTC,CASSEALRGGLEQFF
TRBV15,TRBJ1-2,TRBD1,NA,16,TGTGCCACCAGCAGAGGGGACAGGACCACCTACTATGGCTACACCTTC,CATSRGDRTTYYGYTF
TRBV6-5,TRBJ2-2,TRBD1,NA,13,TGTGCCAGTTGGACAGGTTATCGCGGGGAGCTGTTTTTT,CASWTGYRGELFF
TRBV4-2,TRBJ2-5,NA,NA,13,TGTGCCAGCAGCCAAGCGGGGGTGGAGACCCAGTACTTC,CASSQAGVETQYF
TRBV12-3/TRBV12-4,TRBJ1-2,NA,NA,12,TGTGCCAGCAGTTTTGGGCAGCGGGGTTACACCTTC,CASSFGQRGYTF
TRBV7-2,TRBJ2-3,NA,NA,12,TGTGCCAGCAGCTCAAGCACAGATACGCAGTATTTT,CASSSSTDTQYF
TRBV19,TRBJ2-7,TRBD1,few,14,TGTGCCAGTAGTTTGATGTGGGACAGCTACGAGCAGTACTTC,CASSLMWDSYEQYF
TRBV27,TRBJ2-1,TRBD2,once,16,TGTGCCAGCAGTGGTCTTAGTAGCGGGACTAGCAATGAGCAGTTCTTC,CASSGLSSGTSNEQFF
TRBV13,TRBJ2-7,TRBD1,once,16,TGTGCCAGCAGCCACCTAAGCTACGGACAGGCCTACGAGCAGTACTTC,CASSHLSYGQAYEQYF
TRBV18,TRBJ1-1,NA,NA,16,TGTGCCAGCTCACCTGTGGGTCCTGAGGGGAACACTGAAGCTTTCTTT,CASSPVGPEGNTEAFF